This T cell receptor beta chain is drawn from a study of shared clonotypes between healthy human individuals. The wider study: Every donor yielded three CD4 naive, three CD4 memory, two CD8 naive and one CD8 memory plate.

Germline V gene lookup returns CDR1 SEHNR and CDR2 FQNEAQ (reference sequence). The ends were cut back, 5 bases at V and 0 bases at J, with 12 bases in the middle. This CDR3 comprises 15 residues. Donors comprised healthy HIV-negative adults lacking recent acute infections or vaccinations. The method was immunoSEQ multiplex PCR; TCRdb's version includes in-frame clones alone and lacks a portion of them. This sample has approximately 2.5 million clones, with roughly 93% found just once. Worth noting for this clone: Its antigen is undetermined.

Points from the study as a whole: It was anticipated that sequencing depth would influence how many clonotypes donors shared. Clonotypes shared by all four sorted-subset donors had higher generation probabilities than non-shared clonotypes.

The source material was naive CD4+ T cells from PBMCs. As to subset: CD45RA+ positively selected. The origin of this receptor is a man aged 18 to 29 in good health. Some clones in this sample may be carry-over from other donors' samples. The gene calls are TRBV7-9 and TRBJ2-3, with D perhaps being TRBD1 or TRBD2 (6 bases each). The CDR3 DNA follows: TGTGCCAGCAGCCCCCAAGGGGGGAGCACAGATACGCAGTATTTT. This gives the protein CASSPQGGSTDTQYF.